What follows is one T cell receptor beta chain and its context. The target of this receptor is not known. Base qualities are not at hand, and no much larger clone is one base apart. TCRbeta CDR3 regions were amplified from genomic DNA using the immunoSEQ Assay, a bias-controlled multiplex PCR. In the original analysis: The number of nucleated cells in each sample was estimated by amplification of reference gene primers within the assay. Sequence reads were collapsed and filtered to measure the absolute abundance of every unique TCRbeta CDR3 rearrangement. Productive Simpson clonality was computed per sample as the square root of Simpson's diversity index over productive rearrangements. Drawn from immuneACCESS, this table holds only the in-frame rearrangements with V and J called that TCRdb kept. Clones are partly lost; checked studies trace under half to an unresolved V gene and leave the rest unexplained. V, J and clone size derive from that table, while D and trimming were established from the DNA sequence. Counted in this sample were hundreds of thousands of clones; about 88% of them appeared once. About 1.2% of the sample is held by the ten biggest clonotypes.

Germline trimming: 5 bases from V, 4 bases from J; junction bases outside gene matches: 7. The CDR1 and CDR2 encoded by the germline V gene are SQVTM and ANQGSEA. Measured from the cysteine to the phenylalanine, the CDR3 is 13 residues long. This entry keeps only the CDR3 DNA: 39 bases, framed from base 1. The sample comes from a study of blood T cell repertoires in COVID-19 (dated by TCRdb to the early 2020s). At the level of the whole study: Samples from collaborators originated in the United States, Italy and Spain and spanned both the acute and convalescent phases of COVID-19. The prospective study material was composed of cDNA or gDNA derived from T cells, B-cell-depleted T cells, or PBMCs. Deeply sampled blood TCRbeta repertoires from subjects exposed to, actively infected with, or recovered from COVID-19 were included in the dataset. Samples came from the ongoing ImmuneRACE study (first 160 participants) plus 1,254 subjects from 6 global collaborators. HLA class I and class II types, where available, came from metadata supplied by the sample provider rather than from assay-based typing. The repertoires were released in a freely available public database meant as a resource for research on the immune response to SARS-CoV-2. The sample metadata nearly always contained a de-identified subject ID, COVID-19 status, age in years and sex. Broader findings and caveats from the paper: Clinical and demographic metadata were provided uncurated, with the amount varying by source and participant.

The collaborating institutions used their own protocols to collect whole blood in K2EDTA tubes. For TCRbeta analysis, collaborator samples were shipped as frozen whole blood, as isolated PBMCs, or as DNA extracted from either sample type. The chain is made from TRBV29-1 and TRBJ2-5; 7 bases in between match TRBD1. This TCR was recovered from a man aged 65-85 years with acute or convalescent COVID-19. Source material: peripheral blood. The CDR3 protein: CSVLPGTAETQYF. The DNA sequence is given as TGCAGCGTTCTACCCGGGACAGCAGAGACCCAGTACTTC. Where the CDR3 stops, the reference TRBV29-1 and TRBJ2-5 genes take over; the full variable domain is SAVISQKPSRDICQRGTSLTIQCQVDSQVTMMFWYRQQPGQSLTLIATANQGSEATYESGFVIDKFPISRPNLTFSTLTVSNMSPEDSSIYLCSVLPGTAETQYFGPGTRLLVL.